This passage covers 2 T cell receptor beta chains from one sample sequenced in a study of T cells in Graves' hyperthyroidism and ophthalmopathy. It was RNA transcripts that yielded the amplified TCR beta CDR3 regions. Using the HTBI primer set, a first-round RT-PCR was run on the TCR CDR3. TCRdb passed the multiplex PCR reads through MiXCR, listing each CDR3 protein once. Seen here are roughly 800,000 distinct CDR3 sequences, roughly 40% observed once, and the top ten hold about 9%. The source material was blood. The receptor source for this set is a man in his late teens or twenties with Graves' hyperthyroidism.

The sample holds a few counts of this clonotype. CDR3 sequence (DNA): TGTGCCAGCAGTTTATTGAGGGTCACGGCCAGCACTGAAGCTTTCTTT. It yields the protein CASSLLRVTASTEAFF. This chain connects TRBV12-3 or TRBV12-4 to TRBJ1-1; D ambiguous. V lost 2 bases and J 4 bases, leaving 17 bases between the germline ends. This CDR3 region has 16 residues.

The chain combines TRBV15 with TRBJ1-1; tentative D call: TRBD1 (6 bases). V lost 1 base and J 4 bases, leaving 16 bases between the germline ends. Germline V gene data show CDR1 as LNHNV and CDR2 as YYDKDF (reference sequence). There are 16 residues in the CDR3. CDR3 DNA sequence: TGTGCCACCAGCAGAGTGGGGGCGGGGGGGGGCACTGAAGCTTTCTTT. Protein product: CATSRVGAGGGTEAFF.